This entry concerns a single T cell receptor (beta chain). Its antigen is still unknown. Trimming removed 7 bases at V and 0 bases at J, with 16 bases between. Germline CDR1 WNHNN, CDR2 SYGVQD (reference sequence). CDR3 length: 17 amino acids. Once obtained from cultured CD4+ T cells, the DNA was sequenced using the Oncomine TCR Beta short-read assay. TCRdb reprocessed the PCR reads with MiXCR, giving one entry per CDR3 protein. The sample has around 2,000 distinct CDR3 sequences; 46% are singletons. This sample was included in a study of vaccination and CD4 T cells after COVID-19. Study in general: Drawing of post-COVID samples took place a median about 94 days after diagnosis (range 35 to 161).

Treatment defined: approximately 9-day PBMC culture with coronavirus spike peptide pools or control peptides (ViraFEST assay). Those CD4+ T cells from the unexposed donor predate the COVID-19 pandemic (2011-2018). When enough cells were available, unexposed-donor CD4+ T cells were probed with SARS-CoV-2 S/N and four cold-coronavirus spikes. Study-level results: A nonsignificant rise from roughly 22 to 38 was seen in the median number of SARS-CoV-2-reactive clonotypes.

The TCR originated in a human donor in good health. Sequences were obtained from CD4+ T cells from blood, cultured in vitro. The V call is TRBV10-1, the J call TRBJ2-6; no reliable D call. CDR3 nucleotide sequence: TGCGCCAGCACTCATCCGATCACGTCCTCTGGGGCCAACGTCCTGACTTTC. It specifies CASTHPITSSGANVLTF.